The 11 T cell receptor beta chains reported below all come from one sample, sequenced in a study of T cell responses to AZD1222 COVID-19 vaccine. Clones were read by immunoSEQ multiplex PCR, and TCRdb kept only the in-frame ones, dropping some. The sample has some 150,000 clones, 88% seen once. The sequences come from peripheral blood, collected on day 0 of MenACWY control vaccination. The receptors come from an adult in good health.

The V and J genes are TRBV11-2 and TRBJ1-2, with unresolved D. The germline CDR1 and CDR2 sequences are SGHAT and FQNNGV. Trimming took 1 base from V and 2 from J, leaving 17 bases between them. CDR3 length equals 17 residues. The CDR3: CASSLGGVGVLNYGYTF. The CDR3 coding sequence is TGTGCCAGCAGCTTAGGAGGAGTTGGGGTTCTAAACTATGGCTACACCTTC.

This chain joins TRBV19 and TRBJ1-1; TRBD1 matches 7 bases. This CDR3 is built from 16 residues. The germline gives CDR1 LNHDA, CDR2 SQIVND (reference sequence). V lost 6 bases to trimming and J lost 1 base; unmatched junction nucleotides: 11. CDR3 DNA: TGTGCCAGTAGACCAAAGGAGAGGGGGCGGAACACTGAAGCTTTCTTT. This translates into CASRPKERGRNTEAFF.

The chain recombines TRBV14 with TRBJ2-2; D not certain. CDR3 size: 14 residues. V shed 2 bases and J shed 1 base, with 5 bases lying between them. CDR1 is SGHDN, CDR2 FVKESK, per germline. CDR3 nucleotides: TGTGCCAGCAGCCAATATCTGAACACCGGGGAGCTGTTTTTT. This gives the protein CASSQYLNTGELFF.

The chain joins TRBV16 to TRBJ1-1; maybe TRBD1 (6 bases). This CDR3 contains 16 residues. Between the trimmed V and J ends, which lost 4 bases and 11 bases, there was a span of 26 bases. Per the germline V gene, CDR1 is KGHSY and CDR2 is FQNENV. The CDR3 is CASSPRADSSPLMAFF. For the CDR3, the DNA is TGTGCCAGCAGCCCCCGCGCGGACAGCTCCCCGCTGATGGCTTTCTTT. Complete variable domain (other parts from reference TRBV16 and TRBJ1-1): GEEVAQTPKHLVRGEGQKAKLYCAPIKGHSYVFWYQQVLKNEFKFLISFQNENVFDETGMPKERFSAKCLPNSPCSLEIQATKLEDSAVYFCASSPRADSSPLMAFFGQGTRLTVV.

The chain has TRBV10-3 and TRBJ1-2; the D gene is possibly TRBD1 (6 bases). V gave up 0 bases and J gave up 8 bases, with 13 bases separating them. This CDR3 has 14 amino acids. Germline lookup yields CDR1 ENHRY and CDR2 SYGVKD. The CDR3 DNA is TGTGCCATCAGTGAGTCGATAACAGGGAGAGGCTACACCTTC. Its translation is CAISESITGRGYTF.

This clone was observed many times. The chain joins TRBV3-1 (or the pseudogene TRBV3-2) to TRBJ2-7, with D hard to call. This CDR3 region has 11 residues. The ends were cut back, 4 bases at V and 10 bases at J, with 11 bases in the middle. CDR1 and CDR2 from the germline V gene are LGHDT and YNNKEL (reference sequence). The CDR3 DNA reads as TGTGCCAGCAGCCTCCAACGGCAACAGTACTTC. This translates into CASSLQRQQYF.

V gene TRBV25-1 combines with J gene TRBJ1-2; 9 bases fit TRBD1. Germline loops: CDR1 MGHDK, CDR2 SYGVNS. The CDR3 runs to 16 residues. The ends lost 2 bases at V and 5 bases at J; junction bases unmatched: 9. DNA for the CDR3: TGTGCCAGCAGTGAACCCGGGACAGGGAGTCATTATGGCTACACCTTC. Protein: CASSEPGTGSHYGYTF.

The gene calls are TRBV7-2 and TRBJ1-3, with D uncertain. V lost 1 base, J lost 0 bases, and 4 bases lay in between. The CDR3 is 14 amino acids. Germline CDR1 SGHTA, CDR2 FQGNSA. CDR3 amino acids: CASSLGVSGNTIYF. CDR3 DNA sequence: TGTGCCAGCAGCTTAGGGGTCTCTGGAAACACCATATATTTT. The full variable domain, completed using reference TRBV7-2 and TRBJ1-3, is GAGVSQSPSNKVTEKGKDVELRCDPISGHTALYWYRQSLGQGLEFLIYFQGNSAPDKSGLPSDRFSAERTGGSVSTLTIQRTQQEDSAVYLCASSLGVSGNTIYFGEGSWLTVV.

The chain is built from TRBV7-2 and TRBJ1-2; D is perhaps TRBD1 (6 bases). The V and J ends lost 5 bases and 4 bases respectively, with 11 bases between them. Germline CDR1 reads SGHTA; CDR2 reads FQGNSA. The CDR3 extends over 13 amino acids. This chain's CDR3 is CASSRDNIYGYTF. The CDR3 DNA is TGTGCCAGCAGCCGGGACAATATCTATGGCTACACCTTC. Together with reference TRBV7-2 and TRBJ1-2, the CDR3 gives the full variable domain: GAGVSQSPSNKVTEKGKDVELRCDPISGHTALYWYRQSLGQGLEFLIYFQGNSAPDKSGLPSDRFSAERTGGSVSTLTIQRTQQEDSAVYLCASSRDNIYGYTFGSGTRLTVV.

The CDR3 protein is CASSQLVNTGELFF. The CDR3 nucleotides are TGTGCCAGCTCTCAACTAGTGAACACCGGGGAGCTGTTTTTT. The rearrangement links TRBV18 to TRBJ2-2, with a tentative D call TRBD2 (5 bases). The CDR3 has 14 amino acids. Per germline, CDR1 KGHSH and CDR2 LQKENI. Trimming cost V 6 bases and J 1 base, with 9 bases left between them.

CDR3 loop: CASSTGQKAYGYTF. CDR3 coding DNA: TGTGCCAGCAGCACCGGACAGAAAGCCTATGGCTACACCTTC. The V call is TRBV5-4, the J call TRBJ1-2; D perhaps matches TRBD1 (6 bases). The CDR3 consists of 14 residues. Trimming stripped 4 bases from V and 4 bases from J, with 14 bases between. Per germline, CDR1 SGHNT and CDR2 YYREEE (reference sequence). The variable domain in full, with the rest retrieved from reference TRBV5-4 and TRBJ1-2, is ETGVTQSPTHLIKTRGQQVTLRCSSQSGHNTVSWYQQALGQGPQFIFQYYREEENGRGNFPPRFSGLQFPNYSSELNVNALELDDSALYLCASSTGQKAYGYTFGSGTRLTVV.